A selection of T cell receptor beta chains follows, all from one sample in a study of CD8 T cells in Susac syndrome. Each CDR3 protein gets one entry after TCRdb re-called the immunoSEQ multiplex PCR reads with MiXCR. Seen here are 160,000 or so distinct CDR3 sequences, 94% observed once, and the top ten hold around 0.11%. The sample comprised CD4+ T cells from PBMCs. The receptors were gathered from a human donor with Susac syndrome. Both conserved end residues are part of each CDR3. The D gene is left open where the match is weak.

d_gene: TRBD1; j_gene: TRBJ2-5; v_gene: TRBV20-1; CDR3aa: CSARDDRGVRETQYF; CDR3nt: TGCAGTGCTAGGGACGACAGGGGAGTACGAGAGACCCAGTACTTC
d_gene: NA; j_gene: TRBJ1-1; v_gene: TRBV27; CDR3aa: CASSGGRDYTEAFF; CDR3nt: TGTGCCAGCAGTGGCGGGAGGGACTACACTGAAGCTTTCTTT
d_gene: TRBD1; j_gene: TRBJ2-7; v_gene: TRBV9; CDR3aa: CASSVGDRGFYEQYF; CDR3nt: TGTGCCAGCAGCGTAGGGGACAGGGGTTTCTACGAGCAGTACTTC
d_gene: TRBD1; j_gene: TRBJ1-4; v_gene: TRBV20-1; CDR3aa: CSATTGVEKLFF; CDR3nt: TGCAGTGCTACGACAGGGGTCGAAAAACTGTTTTTT
d_gene: NA; j_gene: TRBJ2-6; v_gene: TRBV11-2; CDR3aa: CASSLERRDSRARGANVLTF; CDR3nt: TGTGCCAGCAGCTTAGAAAGGAGGGACAGCCGGGCACGGGGGGCCAACGTCCTGACTTTC
d_gene: TRBD1; j_gene: TRBJ1-2; v_gene: TRBV7-8; CDR3aa: CASSRSIDRVHYGYTF; CDR3nt: TGTGCCAGCAGCCGAAGTATCGACAGGGTCCACTATGGCTACACCTTC
d_gene: NA; j_gene: TRBJ2-5; v_gene: TRBV5-4; CDR3aa: CASSLGGVYQETQYF; CDR3nt: TGTGCCAGCAGCTTGGGAGGGGTCTACCAAGAGACCCAGTACTTC
d_gene: NA; j_gene: TRBJ2-7; v_gene: TRBV5-6; CDR3aa: CASSDIRGSDEQYF; CDR3nt: TGTGCCAGCAGCGACATCCGGGGGTCAGACGAGCAGTACTTC
d_gene: NA; j_gene: TRBJ1-3; v_gene: TRBV29-1; CDR3aa: CSVGTGQNGNTIYF; CDR3nt: TGCAGCGTCGGAACAGGGCAGAATGGAAACACCATATATTTT
d_gene: NA; j_gene: TRBJ1-2; v_gene: TRBV7-9; CDR3aa: CASSPAAGRSHGYTF; CDR3nt: TGTGCCAGCAGCCCAGCAGCAGGGCGATCCCATGGCTACACCTTC
d_gene: NA; j_gene: TRBJ1-3; v_gene: TRBV20-1; CDR3aa: CSASRRGYGNTIYF; CDR3nt: TGCAGTGCTAGTAGACGGGGGTATGGAAACACCATATATTTT
d_gene: NA; j_gene: TRBJ1-6; v_gene: TRBV20-1; CDR3aa: CSARDVSGDSPLHF; CDR3nt: TGCAGTGCTAGAGACGTATCGGGGGATTCACCCCTCCACTTT